This TCR beta chain is drawn from a study of blood T cell repertoires in COVID-19. Study overall: Acute and convalescent COVID-19 specimens originated in the United States, Italy and Spain. Sample material is recorded as cDNA or gDNA derived from T cells, B-cell-depleted T cells, or PBMCs.

Losses at the gene ends were 4 bases for V and 4 bases for J; bases not matched to a gene: 5. Germline CDR1 and CDR2: SGHRS and YFSETQ. The CDR3 loop spans 14 amino acids. Under the authors' procedure: From reference gene primer amplification, estimates of nucleated cell counts were derived. Profiled with immunoSEQ multiplex PCR; TCRdb holds only in-frame clones, not every one. The V and J calls and clone size come from that table; D and trimming were worked out from the DNA. The data show about 63,000 clones, with 65% to 75% seen just once and approximately 28% held by the top ten. The sequence was collected from a woman older than 75 with acute or convalescent COVID-19. Specimen: peripheral blood. The gene calls are TRBV5-1 and TRBJ1-1, with 9 positions matching TRBD1. As DNA, the CDR3 is TGCGCCAGCAGCATGGGACAGGGAGGCACTGAAGCTTTCTTT. Translation gives CASSMGQGGTEAFF.